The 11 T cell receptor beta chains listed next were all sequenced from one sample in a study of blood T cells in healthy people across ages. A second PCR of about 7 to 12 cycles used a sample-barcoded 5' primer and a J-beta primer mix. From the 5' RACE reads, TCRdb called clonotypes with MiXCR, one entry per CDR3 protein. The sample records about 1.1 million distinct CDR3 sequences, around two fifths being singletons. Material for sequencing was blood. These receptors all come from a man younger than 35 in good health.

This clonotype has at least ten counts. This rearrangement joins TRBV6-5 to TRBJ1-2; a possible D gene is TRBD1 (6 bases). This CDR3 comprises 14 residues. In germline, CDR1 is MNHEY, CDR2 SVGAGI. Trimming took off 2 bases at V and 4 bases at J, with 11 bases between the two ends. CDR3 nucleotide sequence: TGTGCCAGCAGTTACGAGGGGGATTTCTATGGCTACACCTTC. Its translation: CASSYEGDFYGYTF.

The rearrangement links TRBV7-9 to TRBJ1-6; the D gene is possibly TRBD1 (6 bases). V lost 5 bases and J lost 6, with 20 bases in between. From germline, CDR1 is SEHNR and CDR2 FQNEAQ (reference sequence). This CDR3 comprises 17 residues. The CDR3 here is CASSPRRGGTFNSPLHF. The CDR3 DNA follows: TGTGCCAGCAGCCCTCGTCGTGGGGGCACTTTTAATTCACCCCTCCACTTT.

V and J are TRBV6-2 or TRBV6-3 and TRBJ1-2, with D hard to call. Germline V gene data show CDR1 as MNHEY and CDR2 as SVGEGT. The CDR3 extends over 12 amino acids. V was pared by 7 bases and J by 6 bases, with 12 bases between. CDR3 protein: CASIGSGDGYTF. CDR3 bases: TGTGCCAGCATCGGAAGCGGTGATGGCTACACCTTC.

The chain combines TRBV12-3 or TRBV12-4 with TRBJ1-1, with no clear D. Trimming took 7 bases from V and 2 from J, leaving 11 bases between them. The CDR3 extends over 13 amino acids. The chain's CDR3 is CASTPTSNTEAFF. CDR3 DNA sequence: TGTGCCAGCACCCCCACAAGCAACACTGAAGCTTTCTTT.

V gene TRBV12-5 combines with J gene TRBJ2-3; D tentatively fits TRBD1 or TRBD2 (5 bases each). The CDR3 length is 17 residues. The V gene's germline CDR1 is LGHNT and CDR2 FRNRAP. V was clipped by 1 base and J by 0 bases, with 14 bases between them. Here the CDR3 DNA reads TGTGCTAGTGGTTTGGGGGACGCATCCAGTAGCACAGATACGCAGTATTTT. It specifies CASGLGDASSSTDTQYF.

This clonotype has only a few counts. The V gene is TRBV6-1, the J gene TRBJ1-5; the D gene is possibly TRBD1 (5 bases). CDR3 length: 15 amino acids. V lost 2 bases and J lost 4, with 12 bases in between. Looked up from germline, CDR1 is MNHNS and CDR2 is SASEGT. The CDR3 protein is CASSERGKGNQPQHF. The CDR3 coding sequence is TGTGCCAGCAGTGAAAGAGGGAAGGGGAATCAGCCCCAGCATTTT.

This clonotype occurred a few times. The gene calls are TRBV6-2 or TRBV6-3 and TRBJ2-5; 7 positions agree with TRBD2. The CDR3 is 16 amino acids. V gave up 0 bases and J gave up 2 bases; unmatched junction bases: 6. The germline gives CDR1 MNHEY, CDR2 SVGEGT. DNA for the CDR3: TGTGCCAGCAGTTACTCGAGGGAGGGAACACAAGAGACCCAGTACTTC. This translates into CASSYSREGTQETQYF.

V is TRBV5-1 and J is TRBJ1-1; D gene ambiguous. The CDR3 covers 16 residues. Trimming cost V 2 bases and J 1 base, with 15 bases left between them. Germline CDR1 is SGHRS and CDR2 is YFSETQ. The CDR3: CASSFLTGVRNTEAFF. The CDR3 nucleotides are TGCGCCAGCAGCTTCCTCACCGGGGTAAGGAACACTGAAGCTTTCTTT.

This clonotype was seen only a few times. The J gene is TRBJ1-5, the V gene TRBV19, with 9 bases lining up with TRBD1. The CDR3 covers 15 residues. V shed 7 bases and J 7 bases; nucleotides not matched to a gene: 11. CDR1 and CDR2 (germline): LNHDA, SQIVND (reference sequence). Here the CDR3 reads CASTQGQGVKQPQHF. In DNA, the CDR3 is TGTGCCAGTACCCAGGGACAGGGAGTAAAACAGCCCCAGCATTTT.

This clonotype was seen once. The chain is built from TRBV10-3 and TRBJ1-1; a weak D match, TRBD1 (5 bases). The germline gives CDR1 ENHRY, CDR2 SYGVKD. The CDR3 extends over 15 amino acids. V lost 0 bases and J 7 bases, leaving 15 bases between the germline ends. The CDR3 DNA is TGTGCCATCAGTGAGTCGGGGGACCGGCGTAGTGAAGCTTTCTTT. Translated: CAISESGDRRSEAFF.

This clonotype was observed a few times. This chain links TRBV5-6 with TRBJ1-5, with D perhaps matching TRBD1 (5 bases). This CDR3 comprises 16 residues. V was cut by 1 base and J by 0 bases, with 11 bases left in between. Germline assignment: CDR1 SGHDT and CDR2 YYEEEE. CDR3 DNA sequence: TGTGCCAGCAGCTTGACCCGACAGTATAGCAATCAGCCCCAGCATTTT. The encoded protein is CASSLTRQYSNQPQHF.